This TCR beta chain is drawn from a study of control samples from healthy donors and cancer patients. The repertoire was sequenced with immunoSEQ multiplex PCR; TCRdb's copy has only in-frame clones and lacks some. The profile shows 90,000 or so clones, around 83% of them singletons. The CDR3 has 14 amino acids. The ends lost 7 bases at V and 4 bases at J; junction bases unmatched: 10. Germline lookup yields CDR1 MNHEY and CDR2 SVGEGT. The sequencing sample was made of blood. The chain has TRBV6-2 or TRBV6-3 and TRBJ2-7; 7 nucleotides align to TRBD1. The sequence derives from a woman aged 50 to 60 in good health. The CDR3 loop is CASNPWTGEYEQYF. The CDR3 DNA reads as TGTGCCAGCAACCCTTGGACAGGAGAGTACGAGCAGTACTTC.